This record concerns one T cell receptor beta chain sequence. Its antigen remains unknown. Primers for the PCR totalled 60 Vbeta and 13 Jbeta. Clones were read by immunoSEQ multiplex PCR, and TCRdb kept only the in-frame ones, dropping some. The profile covers 100,000 or so clones, with around 81% appearing a single time and 5.2% taken by the ten largest. Trimming took 4 bases from V and 1 from J; bases not matched to a gene: 6. Germline CDR1 SGHKS, CDR2 YYEKEE (reference sequence). The CDR3 has 15 residues. These data come from a study of cytomegalovirus exposure and HLA in healthy donors. Points from the study as a whole: Analyzed later, most CMV-associated TCR beta chains appeared HLA-restricted. In a later analysis, TCR beta V- and J-gene trimming was associated with a missense DCLRE1C variant.

This TCR came from a man in his forties in good health and CMV-seropositive. The chain is built from TRBV5-5 and TRBJ1-1, with 8 bases aligning to TRBD1. The sequenced material came from PBMCs. The CDR3 nucleotides are TGTGCCAGCAGCCTGACGACAGGGGCGAACACTGAAGCTTTCTTT. Translation gives CASSLTTGANTEAFF.